This entry lists 14 T cell receptor beta chains sequenced from one sample in a study of technical replicates of blood from a handful of donors. Produced via immunoSEQ multiplex PCR; TCRdb's table is partial and in-frame only. This repertoire shows 75,000 to 100,000 clones, 95% found once; its top ten account for about 0.25%. Sequencing used T cells isolated from PBMCs. The receptor source for this set is a human donor in good health.

CDR3 nucleotides: TGTGCCAGCAGCCCCCACCTTTCGGGAGCCGGGGAGCTGTTTTTT. Residues: CASSPHLSGAGELFF. The chain combines TRBV9 with TRBJ2-2, with a tentative D call TRBD2 (6 bases). V lost 4 bases and J lost 6, with 16 bases in between. This CDR3 has 15 amino acids. Looked up from germline, CDR1 is SGDLS and CDR2 is YYNGEE.

V and J are TRBV28 and TRBJ1-1; 7 positions agree with TRBD1. Germline CDR1 is MDHEN and CDR2 is SYDVKM. Trimming removed 10 bases from V and 5 bases from J; junction bases left unmatched: 10. CDR3 length: 13 amino acids. In DNA, the CDR3 is TGTGCCATCGCCCGACAGGGAGGAACTGAAGCTTTCTTT. This gives the protein CAIARQGGTEAFF.

The chain carries TRBV14 and TRBJ2-1, with TRBD2 as a possible D gene (6 bases). Germline V gene lookup returns CDR1 SGHDN and CDR2 FVKESK. V lost 4 bases to trimming and J lost 0 bases, with 10 bases between them. The CDR3 runs 15 residues. DNA for the CDR3: TGTGCCAGCAGCCTCTGGAGGGGCTCCTACAATGAGCAGTTCTTC. This translates into CASSLWRGSYNEQFF.

V gene TRBV10-3 combines with J gene TRBJ2-1; D gene unclear. V lost 3 bases and J lost 8, with 14 bases in between. CDR1 and CDR2 from the germline V gene are ENHRY and SYGVKD. The length of the CDR3 is 14 residues. DNA for the CDR3: TGTGCCATCAGTGAAACCGAGGAATACCATGAGCAGTTCTTC. It codes for CAISETEEYHEQFF.

This clone was seen a single time. The gene calls are TRBV10-2 and TRBJ2-1, with 9 positions matching TRBD2. Losses at the gene ends were 7 bases for V and 1 base for J; bases not matched to a gene: 11. Germline V lookup: CDR1 WSHSY, CDR2 SAAADI. This CDR3 is 17 amino acids long. In nucleotides, the CDR3 is TGCGCCAGCATTGGAATAGCGGGAGAAGGGTCCTACAATGAGCAGTTCTTC. It specifies CASIGIAGEGSYNEQFF.

This clone was recorded only once. The rearrangement links TRBV6-5 to TRBJ2-7; 13 bases match TRBD2. The CDR3 has 15 amino acids. Germline V gene sequence: CDR1 MNHEY, CDR2 SVGAGI. V lost 6 bases, J lost 1 base, and 3 bases stayed unmatched. In nucleotides, the CDR3 is TGTGCCAGCAGCGGGACTAGCGGGACTTCCTACGAGCAGTACTTC. It specifies CASSGTSGTSYEQYF.

The chain has TRBV5-1 and TRBJ1-2; D remains ambiguous. The V end was cut by 0 bases, the J end by 6 bases, with 15 bases between. There are 15 residues in the CDR3. In germline, CDR1 is SGHRS, CDR2 YFSETQ. This chain's CDR3 is CASSLVPPRLDGYTF. The CDR3 coding sequence is TGCGCCAGCAGCTTGGTTCCACCCCGGTTGGATGGCTACACCTTC.

The CDR3 is CASGTTSSYNEQFF. The CDR3 nucleotides read TGTGCCAGTGGGACTACCAGCTCCTACAATGAGCAGTTCTTC. This chain joins TRBV19 and TRBJ2-1; 7 bases line up with TRBD2. The CDR3 loop spans 14 amino acids. Germline loops: CDR1 LNHDA, CDR2 SQIVND (reference sequence). J gave up 0 bases and V 8 bases, and 4 bases lay outside the gene matches.

V is TRBV19 and J is TRBJ2-1, with TRBD1 matching over 10 bases. Germline V gene sequence: CDR1 LNHDA, CDR2 SQIVND (reference sequence). The length of the CDR3 is 17 residues. With 5 bases clipped from V and 5 bases from J, the junction kept 12 bases outside the gene matches. The CDR3 DNA reads as TGTGCCAGTAGTCGCCAGCCGGGACAGGGGTTAAACAATGAGCAGTTCTTC. Translating gives CASSRQPGQGLNNEQFF.

The J gene is TRBJ2-7, the V gene TRBV29-1, with a tentative D call TRBD1 (5 bases). Trimming pared 6 bases from V and 6 bases from J, leaving 15 bases between. Germline V lookup: CDR1 SQVTM, CDR2 ANQGSEA. The CDR3 has 12 residues. DNA for the CDR3: TGCAGCGTGCTGCTCACTGGGGCCGAGCAGTACTTC. As protein: CSVLLTGAEQYF.

The V gene is TRBV19, the J gene TRBJ1-2; tentative D call: TRBD1 (6 bases). This CDR3 is 13 amino acids long. CDR1 and CDR2 (germline): LNHDA, SQIVND (reference sequence). Trimming pared 6 bases from V and 2 bases from J, leaving 10 bases between. The CDR3 is CASSLTGNYGYTF. CDR3 bases: TGTGCCAGTAGCCTCACAGGGAACTATGGCTACACCTTC.

The chain employs TRBV5-1 and TRBJ2-7, with 11 nucleotides matching TRBD2. Trimming removed 2 bases from V and 2 bases from J; junction bases left unmatched: 0. The CDR3 is 14 residues long. Germline CDR1 and CDR2: SGHRS and YFSETQ. The CDR3 here is CASSFSGGAYEQYF. As DNA, the CDR3 is TGCGCCAGCAGCTTTAGCGGGGGGGCCTACGAGCAGTACTTC.

This chain connects TRBV5-1 to TRBJ2-1, with 9 bases identical to TRBD2. This CDR3 has 15 amino acids. The germline V gene encodes CDR1 SGHRS and CDR2 YFSETQ. The V and J ends lost 6 bases and 5 bases, in that order; junction bases with no gene match: 9. The CDR3 region has the DNA TGCGCCAGCACCCTTAGCGGGAGATCGCACAATGAGCAGTTCTTC. Amino acids: CASTLSGRSHNEQFF.

This clone was found a few times. V gene TRBV13 combines with J gene TRBJ1-4, with TRBD1 identical over 9 bases. Germline CDR1 reads PRHDT; CDR2 reads FYEKMQ (reference sequence). This CDR3 has 17 residues. Germline trimming cut 5 bases from V and 6 bases from J; bases unmatched to any gene: 13. For the CDR3, the DNA is TGTGCCAGCAGCGCAACGCCTTACCGGGACAGGGATGAAAAACTGTTTTTT. Protein product: CASSATPYRDRDEKLFF.